Below, 19 T cell receptor beta chains from the same sample are listed, as sequenced in a study of Graves' ophthalmopathy and Graves' hyperthyroidism. RNA transcripts were the template, and TCR beta CDR3 regions were amplified from them. HTBI primers were used in a first-round RT-PCR, which preceded a second-round multiplex PCR. TCRdb recomputed calls from the multiplex PCR reads with MiXCR, one row per CDR3 protein. The sample has roughly 160,000 distinct CDR3 sequences, 30% to 45% seen once. Sample: peripheral blood. These receptors were collected from a woman aged 35 to 49 with Graves' ophthalmopathy.

V gene TRBV10-3 combines with J gene TRBJ2-2; D could derive from TRBD1 or TRBD2 (5 bases each). Per the germline V gene, CDR1 is ENHRY and CDR2 is SYGVKD. CDR3 length: 15 amino acids. V was cut by 10 bases and J by 0 bases, with 15 bases left in between. As DNA, the CDR3 is TGTGCCACCCTACCCGGGACGACGAACACCGGGGAGCTGTTTTTT. Protein sequence: CATLPGTTNTGELFF.

This clonotype has only one observation. The CDR3 nucleotides read TGCGCCACCCAGCTTAACACCGGGGAGCTGTTTTTT. Protein product: CATQLNTGELFF. This rearrangement joins TRBV10-1 to TRBJ2-2; D not certain. Germline-derived CDR1 and CDR2 are WNHNN and SYGVQD (reference sequence). The CDR3 extends over 12 amino acids. Trimming stripped 10 bases from V and 2 bases from J, with 8 bases between.

This chain connects TRBV28 to TRBJ2-7, with D maybe TRBD2 (5 bases). Germline loops: CDR1 MDHEN, CDR2 SYDVKM. This CDR3 has 12 residues. With 2 bases removed from V and 7 bases from J, the gap between germline ends came to 9 bases. As DNA, the CDR3 is TGTGCCAGCAGTTTAGGTACTAGTGAGCAGTACTTC. Protein product: CASSLGTSEQYF.

This clonotype came up many times. V gene TRBV19 combines with J gene TRBJ2-7, with TRBD1 matching 7 bases. This CDR3 contains 14 residues. The junction had 6 bases not matched to a gene; V was cut back by 4 bases and J by 3 bases. Germline V lookup: CDR1 LNHDA, CDR2 SQIVND (reference sequence). For the CDR3, the DNA is TGTGCCAGTAGTAGGGACAGCCTCTTCTACGAGCAGTACTTC. Translating it yields CASSRDSLFYEQYF.

This clonotype was seen repeatedly, ten times or more. This chain joins TRBV28 and TRBJ1-5, with D perhaps matching TRBD1 (6 bases). From germline, CDR1 is MDHEN and CDR2 SYDVKM. The CDR3 loop spans 17 amino acids. Trimming left V 8 bases short and J 0 bases short, with 20 bases between. This chain's CDR3 is CASYPTPGQSSNQPQHF. The CDR3, as DNA: TGTGCCAGCTATCCCACACCGGGACAAAGTAGCAATCAGCCCCAGCATTTT.

This clonotype has a count of ten or more. The gene calls are TRBV12-3 or TRBV12-4 and TRBJ1-2; D gene unclear. The V end lost 2 bases, the J end lost 4 bases, and 5 bases lay between the germline ends. The CDR3 sequence is 12 residues long. Here the CDR3 DNA reads TGTGCCAGCAGTTTATCCAGCTATGGCTACACCTTC. Its translation: CASSLSSYGYTF.

This chain joins TRBV6-1 and TRBJ2-2, with 9 bases that match TRBD1. CDR1 is MNHNS, CDR2 SASEGT, per germline. V shed 6 bases, J shed 3 bases, and the junction held 11 bases outside the gene matches. The CDR3 contains 17 residues. The CDR3: CASSPGTGNRYTGELFF. The CDR3 DNA reads TGTGCCAGCAGCCCCGGGACAGGGAACCGATACACCGGGGAGCTGTTTTTT.

This rearrangement joins TRBV28 to TRBJ2-7; TRBD1 matches at 7 bases. Losses at the gene ends were 4 bases for V and 3 bases for J; bases not matched to a gene: 9. This CDR3 contains 15 residues. Germline CDR1 reads MDHEN; CDR2 reads SYDVKM. CDR3 protein: CASSSEGAASYEQYF. CDR3 nucleotide sequence: TGTGCCAGCAGTTCCGAGGGGGCGGCAAGCTACGAGCAGTACTTC. Supplemented by reference TRBV28 and TRBJ2-7, the full variable domain reads DVKVTQSSRYLVKRTGEKVFLECVQDMDHENMFWYRQDPGLGLRLIYFSYDVKMKEKGDIPEGYSVSREKKERFSLILESASTNQTSMYLCASSSEGAASYEQYFGPGTRLTVT.

The chain employs TRBV20-1 and TRBJ1-6; D is possibly TRBD1 (6 bases). CDR3 length: 13 amino acids. V was pared by 6 bases and J by 10 bases, with 16 bases between. Germline CDR1 is DFQATT and CDR2 is SNEGSKA (reference sequence). In DNA form, the CDR3 reads TGCAGTGCCCCACAGGGAATAAGCTCACCCCTCCACTTT. Translating gives CSAPQGISSPLHF.

Many counts were recorded for this clonotype. The chain couples TRBV28 to TRBJ2-5; 8 bases are shared with TRBD2. Trimming at V came to 5 bases and at J to 5 bases, leaving 4 bases not matched to a gene. Germline loops: CDR1 MDHEN, CDR2 SYDVKM. This CDR3 comprises 13 residues. CDR3 in amino acids: CASSVAGWETQYF. The CDR3 nucleotides are TGTGCCAGCAGTGTAGCGGGGTGGGAGACCCAGTACTTC.

The rearrangement uses TRBV12-3 or TRBV12-4 and TRBJ1-2; 7 nucleotides align to TRBD1. V was pared by 5 bases and J by 8 bases, with 8 bases of the junction left unmatched. The CDR3 covers 13 residues. The CDR3 DNA reads TGTGCCAGCAGTGGCCGGGACAGCGGAGGCTACACCTTC. Encoded protein: CASSGRDSGGYTF.

V usage is TRBV24-1 and J usage is TRBJ1-2; 7 nucleotides agree with TRBD1. Germline CDR1 reads KGHDR; CDR2 reads SFDVKD. The CDR3 length is 12 residues. V was pared by 7 bases and J by 6 bases, with 4 bases of the junction left unmatched. The CDR3 region is CATSLGTDGYTF. The CDR3 bases are TGTGCCACCAGCTTGGGGACAGATGGCTACACCTTC.

This clonotype occurred many times. This chain connects TRBV15 to TRBJ1-1, with 9 bases fitting TRBD1. The trim removed 2 bases at V and 6 bases at J, leaving 10 bases unmatched. Per germline, CDR1 LNHNV and CDR2 YYDKDF (reference sequence). This CDR3 has 16 residues. The CDR3 sequence is CATSRKPTGGKAEAFF. The CDR3 DNA sequence: TGTGCCACCAGCAGAAAACCGACAGGGGGAAAGGCTGAAGCTTTCTTT.

This chain links TRBV11-2 with TRBJ2-6; 9 nucleotides agree with TRBD1. Germline CDR1 reads SGHAT; CDR2 reads FQNNGV. There are 16 residues in the CDR3. The junction had 5 bases not matched to a gene; V was cut back by 4 bases and J by 4 bases. The DNA of the CDR3 is TGTGCCAGCAGCTCCGGGACAGGGACCGGGGCCAACGTCCTGACTTTC. This encodes CASSSGTGTGANVLTF.

This clonotype has ten or more counts. The chain couples TRBV5-1 to TRBJ2-7; 10 bases fit TRBD1. CDR3 length: 15 amino acids. After removal of 1 base from V and 2 bases from J, the junction contained 3 bases not matched to a gene. Germline assignment: CDR1 SGHRS and CDR2 YFSETQ. The CDR3 is CASSLRTGGPYEQYF. The CDR3 coding sequence is TGCGCCAGCAGCTTGCGGACAGGGGGACCCTACGAGCAGTACTTC.

This clonotype was seen once. V gene TRBV28 combines with J gene TRBJ1-1; D not resolved. V dropped 7 bases and J dropped 3 bases, with 9 bases sitting between them. The CDR3 has 12 residues. Per germline, CDR1 MDHEN and CDR2 SYDVKM. CDR3 residues: CASTQLDTEAFF. As DNA, the CDR3 is TGTGCCAGCACCCAACTAGACACTGAAGCTTTCTTT.

This clonotype was seen at least ten times. CDR3 residues: CASSERDRNTEAFF. The CDR3 DNA sequence: TGTGCCAGCAGCGAGCGGGACAGGAACACTGAAGCTTTCTTT. V is TRBV9 and J is TRBJ1-1; 7 nucleotides align to TRBD1. J lost 1 base, V lost 3 bases, and 3 bases had no gene match. The germline CDR1 and CDR2 sequences are SGDLS and YYNGEE. The CDR3 loop spans 14 amino acids. The full variable domain, in which reference TRBV9 and TRBJ1-1 provide the parts outside the CDR3, is DSGVTQTPKHLITATGQRVTLRCSPRSGDLSVYWYQQSLDQGLQFLIQYYNGEERAKGNILERFSAQQFPDLHSELNLSSLELGDSALYFCASSERDRNTEAFFGQGTRLTVV.

At least ten counts were recorded for this clonotype. CDR3 region: CASSEAQGLGQYF. The CDR3 DNA is TGTGCCAGCAGTGAAGCTCAAGGGCTCGGGCAGTACTTC. This chain uses TRBV6-1 with TRBJ2-7; no reliable D call. Germline CDR1 MNHNS, CDR2 SASEGT. The CDR3 runs 13 residues. Deletions cut 0 bases from V and 9 bases from J, with 12 bases between.

This chain connects TRBV6-5 to TRBJ2-2; no firm D call. The V gene's germline CDR1 is MNHEY and CDR2 SVGAGI. CDR3 length equals 14 residues. V gave up 1 base and J gave up 7 bases, with 10 bases separating them. The DNA of the CDR3 is TGTGCCAGCAGTTACTTTGCGGCAAGCGGGGAGCTGTTTTTT. This encodes CASSYFAASGELFF.